Following are 12 T cell receptor beta chains from one sample sequenced in a study of blood T cell repertoires in COVID-19. Assay: immunoSEQ multiplex PCR; the TCRdb copy retains only in-frame clones and omits some. Seen here are about 170,000 clones, approximately 80% observed once, and the top ten hold roughly 8.6%. Source material: peripheral blood. The receptors were gathered from a man aged 60-69 years with acute or convalescent COVID-19.

This sequence joins TRBV6-5 and TRBJ1-6, with TRBD1 as a possible D gene (5 bases). The CDR3 totals 12 residues. V lost 7 bases and J 6 bases, leaving 7 bases between the germline ends. Germline V CDR1 and CDR2: MNHEY, SVGAGI. DNA for the CDR3: TGTGCCAGCAAGACAGTTAATTCACCCCTCCACTTT. Protein: CASKTVNSPLHF.

CDR3 bases: TGTGCCAGCAGTACGGGACAGGGGCAGTACTTC. This codes for CASSTGQGQYF. This chain links TRBV6-5 with TRBJ2-7; 9 nucleotides match TRBD1. With 5 bases clipped from V and 9 bases from J, the junction kept 2 bases outside the gene matches. The CDR3 has 11 amino acids. CDR1 and CDR2 from the germline V gene are MNHEY and SVGAGI.

The J gene is TRBJ2-5, the V gene TRBV5-4, with unresolved D. The CDR3 covers 13 residues. Between the trimmed V and J ends, which lost 1 base and 3 bases, there was a span of 7 bases. Germline loops: CDR1 SGHNT, CDR2 YYREEE (reference sequence). The CDR3, as DNA: TGTGCCAGCAGCTTGTTCCCAGAAGAGACCCAGTACTTC. This codes for CASSLFPEETQYF.

The gene calls are TRBV6-5 and TRBJ2-5; 10 bases map to TRBD1. The V and J ends lost 6 bases and 1 base, in that order; junction bases with no gene match: 5. The CDR3 runs to 15 residues. Germline V lookup: CDR1 MNHEY, CDR2 SVGAGI. The CDR3 protein is CASSHDRGLQETQYF. The CDR3 nucleotides read TGTGCCAGCAGCCACGACAGGGGGCTCCAAGAGACCCAGTACTTC.

In this sample, this clone turned up a few times. The rearrangement links TRBV7-9 to TRBJ2-7, with D tentatively TRBD2 (6 bases). The CDR3 is made up of 15 amino acids. The germline V gene has CDR1 SEHNR and CDR2 FQNEAQ (reference sequence). Trimming pared 2 bases from V and 0 bases from J, leaving 11 bases between. The CDR3 coding sequence is TGTGCCAGCAGCTTATACGACGGGAGCTCCTACGAGCAGTACTTC. Translating gives CASSLYDGSSYEQYF.

This clone was counted a single time. The rearrangement joins TRBV5-4 to TRBJ2-1; TRBD2 might be the D (6 bases). This CDR3 has 15 amino acids. Germline V gives CDR1 SGHNT, CDR2 YYREEE (reference sequence). Trimming removed 4 bases at V and 6 bases at J, with 17 bases between. The CDR3 region is CASSSAGPKFNEQFF. The CDR3 coding sequence is TGTGCCAGCAGCAGTGCGGGACCAAAGTTCAATGAGCAGTTCTTC.

The chain employs TRBV4-1 and TRBJ1-1, with D perhaps TRBD1 (6 bases). Germline values: CDR1 MGHRA, CDR2 YSYEKL. Trimming took off 4 bases at V and 11 bases at J, with 17 bases between the two ends. The CDR3 spans 13 residues. In DNA form, the CDR3 reads TGCGCCAGCAGCCGAGAAGCCGGGACAAGGGCTTTCTTT. This gives the protein CASSREAGTRAFF.

This clone was recorded at least ten times. The chain uses TRBV10-3 and TRBJ1-5; weak D call: TRBD1 (6 bases). This CDR3 is built from 17 residues. The germline gives CDR1 ENHRY, CDR2 SYGVKD. V was trimmed by 0 bases and J by 1 base, leaving 13 bases between them. The CDR3 reads CAISESGALGSNQPQHF. CDR3 bases: TGTGCCATCAGTGAGTCGGGGGCCCTCGGGAGCAATCAGCCCCAGCATTTT.

V usage is TRBV11-2 and J usage is TRBJ2-3; 9 bases fit TRBD2. The V gene end was trimmed by 6 bases and the J gene end by 1 base; junction bases not matched to a gene: 5. Germline V gene lookup returns CDR1 SGHAT and CDR2 FQNNGV. The CDR3 has 15 amino acids. CDR3: CASRPSGGRTDTQYF. The CDR3 DNA sequence: TGTGCCAGCAGACCGAGCGGGGGGCGCACAGATACGCAGTATTTT.

The chain carries TRBV5-4 and TRBJ2-7; 12 nucleotides match TRBD1. Germline-derived CDR1 and CDR2 are SGHNT and YYREEE (reference sequence). The V segment lost 2 bases and the J segment 0 bases; nucleotides outside the gene matches: 9. This CDR3 has 18 residues. Here the CDR3 reads CASSLGTGGPRSSYEQYF. DNA of the CDR3: TGTGCCAGCAGCTTAGGGACAGGGGGCCCCCGCAGCTCCTACGAGCAGTACTTC. Using reference TRBV5-4 and TRBJ2-7 for the parts outside the CDR3, the full variable domain is ETGVTQSPTHLIKTRGQQVTLRCSSQSGHNTVSWYQQALGQGPQFIFQYYREEENGRGNFPPRFSGLQFPNYSSELNVNALELDDSALYLCASSLGTGGPRSSYEQYFGPGTRLTVT.

This sequence joins TRBV7-2 and TRBJ1-5; TRBD1 agrees at 8 bases. CDR3 length: 14 residues. In germline, CDR1 is SGHTA, CDR2 FQGNSA. V was clipped by 3 bases and J by 6 bases; unmatched bases: 4. CDR3 amino acids: CASSFRQGAQPQHF. In DNA form, the CDR3 reads TGTGCCAGCAGCTTTCGTCAGGGGGCTCAGCCCCAGCATTTT.

V usage is TRBV29-1 and J usage is TRBJ1-1; D may be TRBD1 (5 bases). Germline V CDR1 and CDR2: SQVTM, ANQGSEA. Trimming left V 0 bases short and J 4 bases short, with 12 bases between. This CDR3 is 14 amino acids long. The CDR3 is CSVEDEAGPTEAFF. Here the CDR3 DNA reads TGCAGCGTTGAAGATGAGGCAGGGCCCACTGAAGCTTTCTTT.